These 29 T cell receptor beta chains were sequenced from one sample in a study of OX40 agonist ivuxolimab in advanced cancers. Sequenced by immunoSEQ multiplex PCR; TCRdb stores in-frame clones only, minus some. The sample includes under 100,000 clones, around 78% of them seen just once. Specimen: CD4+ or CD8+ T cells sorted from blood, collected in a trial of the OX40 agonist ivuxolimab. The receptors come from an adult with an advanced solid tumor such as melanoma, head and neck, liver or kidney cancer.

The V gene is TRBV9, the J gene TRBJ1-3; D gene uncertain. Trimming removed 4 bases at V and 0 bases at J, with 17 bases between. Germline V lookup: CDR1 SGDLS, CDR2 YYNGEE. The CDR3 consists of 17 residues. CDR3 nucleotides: TGTGCCAGCAGCCCAGGCTCTGGACGGTACTCTGGAAACACCATATATTTT. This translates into CASSPGSGRYSGNTIYF.

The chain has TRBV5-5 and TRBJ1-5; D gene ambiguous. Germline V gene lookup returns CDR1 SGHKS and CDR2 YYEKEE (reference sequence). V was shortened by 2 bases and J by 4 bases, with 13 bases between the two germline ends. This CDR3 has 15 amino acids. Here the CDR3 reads CASSFGSHGNQPQHF. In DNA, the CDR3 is TGTGCCAGCAGCTTTGGTAGTCATGGAAATCAGCCCCAGCATTTT.

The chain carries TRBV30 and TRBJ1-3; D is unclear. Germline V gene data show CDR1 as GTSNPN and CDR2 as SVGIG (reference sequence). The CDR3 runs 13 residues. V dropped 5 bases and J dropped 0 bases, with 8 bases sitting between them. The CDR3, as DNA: TGTGCCTGGGGAAGGAACTCTGGAAACACCATATATTTT. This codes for CAWGRNSGNTIYF.

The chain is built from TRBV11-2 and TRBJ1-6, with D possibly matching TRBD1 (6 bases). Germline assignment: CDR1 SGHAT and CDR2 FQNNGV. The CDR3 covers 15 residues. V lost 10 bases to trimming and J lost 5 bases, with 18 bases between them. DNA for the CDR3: TGTGCCACCGCCTGGGGGGCGCAGAATAATTCACCCCTCCACTTT. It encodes CATAWGAQNNSPLHF.

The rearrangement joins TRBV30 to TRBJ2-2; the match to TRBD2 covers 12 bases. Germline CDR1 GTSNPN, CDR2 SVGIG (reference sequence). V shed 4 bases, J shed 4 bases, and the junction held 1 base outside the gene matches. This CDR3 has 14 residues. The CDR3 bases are TGTGCCTGGACTAGCGGGGGGGGCACCGGGGAGCTGTTTTTT. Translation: CAWTSGGGTGELFF. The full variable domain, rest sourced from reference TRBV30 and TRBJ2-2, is SQTIHQWPATLVQPVGSPLSLECTVEGTSNPNLYWYRQAAGRGLQLLFYSVGIGQISSEVPQNLSASRPQDRQFILSSKKLLLSDSGFYLCAWTSGGGTGELFFGEGSRLTVL.

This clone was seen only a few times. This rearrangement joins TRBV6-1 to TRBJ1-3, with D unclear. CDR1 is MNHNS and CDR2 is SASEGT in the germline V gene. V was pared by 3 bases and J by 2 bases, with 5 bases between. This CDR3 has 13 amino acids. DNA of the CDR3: TGTGCCAGCAGTGACCCAACTGGAAACACCATATATTTT. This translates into CASSDPTGNTIYF.

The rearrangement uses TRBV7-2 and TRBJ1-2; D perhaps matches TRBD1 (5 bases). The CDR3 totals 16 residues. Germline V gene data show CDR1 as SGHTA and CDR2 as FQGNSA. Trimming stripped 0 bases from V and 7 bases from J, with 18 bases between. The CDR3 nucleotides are TGTGCCAGCAGCTTAGCGTTCGGGGCCGGGGTTGGTGGCTACACCTTC. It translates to CASSLAFGAGVGGYTF.

The CDR3 bases are TGTGCCAGCAGTTCTTCAGGTTCTTCCGGAAACTATGGCTACACCTTC. Residues: CASSSSGSSGNYGYTF. V and J are TRBV28 and TRBJ1-2; D is unclear. This CDR3 has 16 amino acids. CDR1 is MDHEN, CDR2 SYDVKM, per germline. V lost 4 bases, J lost 2 bases, and 17 bases lay in between.

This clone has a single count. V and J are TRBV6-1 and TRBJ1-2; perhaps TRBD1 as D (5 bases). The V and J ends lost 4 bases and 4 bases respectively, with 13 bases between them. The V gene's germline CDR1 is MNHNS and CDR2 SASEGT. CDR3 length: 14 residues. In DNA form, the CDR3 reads TGTGCCAGCAGTGGGTCGGCAGGGATCTATGGCTACACCTTC. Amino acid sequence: CASSGSAGIYGYTF.

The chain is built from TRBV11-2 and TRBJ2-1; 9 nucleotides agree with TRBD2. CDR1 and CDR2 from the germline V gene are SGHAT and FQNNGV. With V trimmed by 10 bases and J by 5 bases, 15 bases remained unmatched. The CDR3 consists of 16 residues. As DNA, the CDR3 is TGTGCCACCCAAACCCCGCGGGGGGGCCGGAACAATGAGCAGTTCTTC. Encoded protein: CATQTPRGGRNNEQFF.

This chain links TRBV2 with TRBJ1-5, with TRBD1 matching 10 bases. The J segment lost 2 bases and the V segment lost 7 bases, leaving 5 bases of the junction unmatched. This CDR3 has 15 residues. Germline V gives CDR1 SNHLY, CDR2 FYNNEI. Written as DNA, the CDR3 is TGTGCCAGCAATTCCGGGACAGGGGGCAATCAGCCCCAGCATTTT. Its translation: CASNSGTGGNQPQHF.

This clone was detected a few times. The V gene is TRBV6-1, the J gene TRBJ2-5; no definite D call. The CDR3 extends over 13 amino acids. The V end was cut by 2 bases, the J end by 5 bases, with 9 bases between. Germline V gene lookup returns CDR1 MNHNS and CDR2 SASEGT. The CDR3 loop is CASSEYGWETQYF. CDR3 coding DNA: TGTGCCAGCAGTGAATACGGTTGGGAGACCCAGTACTTC.

CDR3 region: CASSSGSGGHNEQFF. The DNA of the CDR3 is TGTGCCAGCAGTTCTGGTAGCGGGGGGCACAATGAGCAGTTCTTC. The V and J genes are TRBV28 and TRBJ2-1; 10 bases fit TRBD2. The CDR3 runs to 15 residues. Germline V gene lookup returns CDR1 MDHEN and CDR2 SYDVKM. The trim removed 4 bases at V and 5 bases at J, leaving 5 bases unmatched.

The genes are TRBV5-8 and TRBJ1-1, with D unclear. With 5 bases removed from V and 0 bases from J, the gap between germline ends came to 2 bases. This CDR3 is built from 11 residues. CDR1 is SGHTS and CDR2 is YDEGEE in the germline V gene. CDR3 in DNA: TGTGCCAGCAGTTTGAACACTGAAGCTTTCTTT. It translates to CASSLNTEAFF.

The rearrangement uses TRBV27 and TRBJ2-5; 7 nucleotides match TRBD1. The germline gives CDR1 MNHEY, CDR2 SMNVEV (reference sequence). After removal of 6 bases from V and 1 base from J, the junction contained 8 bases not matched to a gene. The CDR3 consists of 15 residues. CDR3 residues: CASSPGQASQETQYF. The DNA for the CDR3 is TGTGCCAGCAGCCCAGGACAGGCAAGCCAAGAGACCCAGTACTTC.

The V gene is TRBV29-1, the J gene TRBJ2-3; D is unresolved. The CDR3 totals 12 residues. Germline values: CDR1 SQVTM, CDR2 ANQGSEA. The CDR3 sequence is CMGSGLEDTQYF. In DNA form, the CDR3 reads TGCATGGGCAGTGGGCTAGAAGATACGCAGTATTTT.

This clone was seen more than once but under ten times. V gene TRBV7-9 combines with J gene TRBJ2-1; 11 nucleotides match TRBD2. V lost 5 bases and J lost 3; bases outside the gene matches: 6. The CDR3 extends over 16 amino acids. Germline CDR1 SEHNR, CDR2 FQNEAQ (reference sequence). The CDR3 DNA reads TGTGCCAGCAGCCCCGGGACTAGCGGAGTCTACAATGAGCAGTTCTTC. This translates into CASSPGTSGVYNEQFF.

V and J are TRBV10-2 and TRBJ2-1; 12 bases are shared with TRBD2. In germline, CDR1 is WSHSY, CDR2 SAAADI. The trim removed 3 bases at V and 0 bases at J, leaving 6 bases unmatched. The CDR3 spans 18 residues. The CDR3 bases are TGCGCCAGCAGTGATTCGGCGGGACTAGCGGGCTCCTACAATGAGCAGTTCTTC. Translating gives CASSDSAGLAGSYNEQFF.

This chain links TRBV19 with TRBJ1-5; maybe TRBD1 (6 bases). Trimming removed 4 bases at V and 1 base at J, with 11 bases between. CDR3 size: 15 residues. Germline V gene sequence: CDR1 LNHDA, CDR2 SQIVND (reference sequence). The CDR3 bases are TGTGCCAGTAGTAGAGGGACACTGAGCAATCAGCCCCAGCATTTT. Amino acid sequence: CASSRGTLSNQPQHF.

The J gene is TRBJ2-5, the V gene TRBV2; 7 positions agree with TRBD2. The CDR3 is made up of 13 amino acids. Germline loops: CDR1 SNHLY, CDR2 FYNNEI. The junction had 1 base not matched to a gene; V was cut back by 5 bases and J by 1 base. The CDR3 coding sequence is TGTGCCAGCAGTAGCGGGGTCCAAGAGACCCAGTACTTC. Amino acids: CASSSGVQETQYF.

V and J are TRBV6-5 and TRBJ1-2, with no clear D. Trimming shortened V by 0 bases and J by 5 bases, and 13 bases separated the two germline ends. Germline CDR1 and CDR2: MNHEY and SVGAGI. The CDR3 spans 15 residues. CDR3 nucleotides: TGTGCCAGCAGTTACTCCATAGAGATGCGGTATGGCTACACCTTC. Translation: CASSYSIEMRYGYTF.

CDR3 loop: CASSPPGWGGELFF. CDR3 DNA sequence: TGTGCCAGCAGCCCGCCCGGGTGGGGCGGGGAGCTGTTTTTT. The chain uses TRBV11-2 and TRBJ2-2; D gene uncertain. The germline V gene encodes CDR1 SGHAT and CDR2 FQNNGV. Trimming removed 5 bases from V and 7 bases from J, with 14 bases in between. The CDR3 is 14 residues long.

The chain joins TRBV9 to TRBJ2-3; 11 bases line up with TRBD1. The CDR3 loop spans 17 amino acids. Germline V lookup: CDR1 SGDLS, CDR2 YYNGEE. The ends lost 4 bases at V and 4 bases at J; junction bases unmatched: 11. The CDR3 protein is CASSLRDRGELSDTQYF. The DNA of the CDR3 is TGTGCCAGCAGCCTGAGGGACAGGGGGGAATTATCAGATACGCAGTATTTT.

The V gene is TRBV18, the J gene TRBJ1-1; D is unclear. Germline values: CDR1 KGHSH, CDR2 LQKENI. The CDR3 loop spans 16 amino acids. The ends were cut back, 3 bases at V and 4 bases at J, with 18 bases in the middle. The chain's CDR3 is CASSPPTKGRGTEAFF. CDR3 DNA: TGTGCCAGCTCACCGCCCACAAAGGGTCGGGGCACTGAAGCTTTCTTT. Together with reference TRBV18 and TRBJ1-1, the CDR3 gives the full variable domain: NAGVMQNPRHLVRRRGQEARLRCSPMKGHSHVYWYRQLPEEGLKFMVYLQKENIIDESGMPKERFSAEFPKEGPSILRIQQVVRGDSAAYFCASSPPTKGRGTEAFFGQGTRLTVV.

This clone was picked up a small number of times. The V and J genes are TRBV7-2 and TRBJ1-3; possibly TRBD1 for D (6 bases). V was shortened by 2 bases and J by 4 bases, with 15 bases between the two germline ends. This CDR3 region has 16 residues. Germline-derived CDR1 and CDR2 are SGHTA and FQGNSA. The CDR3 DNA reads TGTGCCAGCAGCTTAAACACAGGGATCGCCGGAAACACCATATATTTT. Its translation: CASSLNTGIAGNTIYF.

The CDR3: CASSRALEVDEQFF. The CDR3 nucleotides read TGCGCCAGCAGCCGAGCTCTAGAGGTCGATGAGCAGTTCTTC. The J gene is TRBJ2-1, the V gene TRBV5-1; D unclear. Germline CDR1 reads SGHRS; CDR2 reads YFSETQ. V dropped 4 bases and J dropped 8 bases, with 16 bases sitting between them. This CDR3 is built from 14 residues.

The CDR3 DNA is TGTGCCAGTAGTCGGGACAGGGCCTACGAGCAGTACTTC. Translation gives CASSRDRAYEQYF. J is TRBJ2-7 and V is TRBV19; 9 nucleotides align to TRBD1. CDR3 length: 13 amino acids. Germline V gives CDR1 LNHDA, CDR2 SQIVND (reference sequence). The V segment lost 5 bases and the J segment 2 bases; nucleotides outside the gene matches: 1.

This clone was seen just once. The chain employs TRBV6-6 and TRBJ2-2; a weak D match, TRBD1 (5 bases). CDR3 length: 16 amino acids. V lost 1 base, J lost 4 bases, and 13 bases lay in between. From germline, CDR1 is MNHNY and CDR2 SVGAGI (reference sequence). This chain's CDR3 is CASSYYGQPRTGELFF. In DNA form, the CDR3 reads TGTGCCAGCAGTTACTACGGACAACCGCGCACCGGGGAGCTGTTTTTT.

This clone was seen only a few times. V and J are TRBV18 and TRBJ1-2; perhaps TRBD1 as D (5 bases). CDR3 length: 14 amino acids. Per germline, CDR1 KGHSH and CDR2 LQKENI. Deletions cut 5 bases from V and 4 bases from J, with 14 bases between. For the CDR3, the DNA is TGTGCCAGCTCAGAACCCGGGACTATCTATGGCTACACCTTC. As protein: CASSEPGTIYGYTF.